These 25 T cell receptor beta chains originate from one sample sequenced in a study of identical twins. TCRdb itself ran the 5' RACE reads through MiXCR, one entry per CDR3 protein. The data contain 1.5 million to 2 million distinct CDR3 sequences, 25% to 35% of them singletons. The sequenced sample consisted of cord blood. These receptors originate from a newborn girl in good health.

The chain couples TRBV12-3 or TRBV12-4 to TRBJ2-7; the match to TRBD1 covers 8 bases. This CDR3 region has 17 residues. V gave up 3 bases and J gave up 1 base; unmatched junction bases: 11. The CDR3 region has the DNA TGTGCCAGCAGTTTGGTTGTGCGACAGGGGAGGTCCTACGAGCAGTACTTC. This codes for CASSLVVRQGRSYEQYF.

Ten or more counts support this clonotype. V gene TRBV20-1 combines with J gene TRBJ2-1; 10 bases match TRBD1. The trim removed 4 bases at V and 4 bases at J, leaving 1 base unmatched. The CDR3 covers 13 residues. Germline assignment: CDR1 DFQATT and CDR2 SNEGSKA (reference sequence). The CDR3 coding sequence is TGCAGTGCTACGGGACAGGGGTACAATGAGCAGTTCTTC. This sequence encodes CSATGQGYNEQFF.

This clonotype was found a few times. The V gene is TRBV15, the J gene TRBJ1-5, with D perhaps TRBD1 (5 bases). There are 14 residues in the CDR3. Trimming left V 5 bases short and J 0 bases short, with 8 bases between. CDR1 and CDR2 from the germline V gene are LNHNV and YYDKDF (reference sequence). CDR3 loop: CATSPGTSNQPQHF. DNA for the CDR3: TGTGCCACCAGCCCAGGGACTAGCAATCAGCCCCAGCATTTT.

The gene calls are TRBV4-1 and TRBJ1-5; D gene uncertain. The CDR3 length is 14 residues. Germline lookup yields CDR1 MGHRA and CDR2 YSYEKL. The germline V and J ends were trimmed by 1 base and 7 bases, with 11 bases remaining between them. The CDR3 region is CASSQVWGDQPQHF. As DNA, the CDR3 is TGCGCCAGCAGCCAAGTTTGGGGAGACCAGCCCCAGCATTTT.

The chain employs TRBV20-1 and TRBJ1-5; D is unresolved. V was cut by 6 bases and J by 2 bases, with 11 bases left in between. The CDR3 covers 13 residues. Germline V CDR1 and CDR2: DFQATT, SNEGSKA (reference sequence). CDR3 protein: CSAAEVGNQPQHF. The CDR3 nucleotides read TGCAGTGCCGCAGAAGTAGGCAATCAGCCCCAGCATTTT.

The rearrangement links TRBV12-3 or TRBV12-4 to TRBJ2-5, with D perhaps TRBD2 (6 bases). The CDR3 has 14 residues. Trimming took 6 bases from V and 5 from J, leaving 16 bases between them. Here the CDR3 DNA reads TGTGCCAGCAGCCGGGACTCTTCCATTGAGACCCAGTACTTC. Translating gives CASSRDSSIETQYF.

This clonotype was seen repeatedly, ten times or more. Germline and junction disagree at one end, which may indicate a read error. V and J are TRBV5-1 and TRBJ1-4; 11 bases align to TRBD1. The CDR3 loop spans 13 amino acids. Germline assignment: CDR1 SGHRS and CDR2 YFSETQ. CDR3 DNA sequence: TGTGCCAGCAGCTGGACAGGGGGCGAAAAACTGTTTTTT. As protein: CASSWTGGEKLFF.

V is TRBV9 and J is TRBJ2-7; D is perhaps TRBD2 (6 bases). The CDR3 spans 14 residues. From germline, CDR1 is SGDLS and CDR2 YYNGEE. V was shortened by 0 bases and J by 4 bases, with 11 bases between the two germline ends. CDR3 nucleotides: TGTGCCAGCAGCGTAGGACTAGAAAGTTACGAGCAGTACTTC. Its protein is CASSVGLESYEQYF.

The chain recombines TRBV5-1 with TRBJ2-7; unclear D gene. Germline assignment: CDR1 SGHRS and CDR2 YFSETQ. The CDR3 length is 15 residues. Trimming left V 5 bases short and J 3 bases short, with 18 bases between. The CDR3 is CASSGNPPPDYEQYF. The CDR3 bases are TGCGCCAGCAGTGGAAACCCTCCTCCGGACTACGAGCAGTACTTC.

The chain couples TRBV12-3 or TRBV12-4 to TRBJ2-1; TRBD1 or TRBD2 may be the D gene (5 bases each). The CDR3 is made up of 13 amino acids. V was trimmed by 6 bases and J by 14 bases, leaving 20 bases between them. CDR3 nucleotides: TGTGCCAGCAGCGCCCACTTGGGGGAGAAGGAGTTCTTC. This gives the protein CASSAHLGEKEFF.

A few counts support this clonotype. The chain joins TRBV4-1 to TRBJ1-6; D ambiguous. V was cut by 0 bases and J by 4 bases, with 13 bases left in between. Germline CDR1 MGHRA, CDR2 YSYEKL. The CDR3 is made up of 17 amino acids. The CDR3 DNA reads TGCGCCAGCAGCCAAGAGCGTTGGACCGTTTATAATTCACCCCTCCACTTT. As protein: CASSQERWTVYNSPLHF.

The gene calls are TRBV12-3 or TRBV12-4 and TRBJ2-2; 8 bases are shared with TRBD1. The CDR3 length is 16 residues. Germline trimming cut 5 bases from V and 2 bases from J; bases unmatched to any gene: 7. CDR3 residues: CASSKDRAPNTGELFF. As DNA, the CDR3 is TGTGCCAGCAGTAAGGACAGGGCCCCTAACACCGGGGAGCTGTTTTTT.

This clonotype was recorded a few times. The CDR3 nucleotides read TGCAGTGACCTAAGCGGGGGCAATGAGCAGTTCTTC. It yields the protein CSDLSGGNEQFF. The rearrangement uses TRBV20-1 and TRBJ2-1, with 8 bases that match TRBD2. This CDR3 has 12 residues. V shed 7 bases, J shed 6 bases, and the junction held 5 bases outside the gene matches. Germline V gene data show CDR1 as DFQATT and CDR2 as SNEGSKA (reference sequence).

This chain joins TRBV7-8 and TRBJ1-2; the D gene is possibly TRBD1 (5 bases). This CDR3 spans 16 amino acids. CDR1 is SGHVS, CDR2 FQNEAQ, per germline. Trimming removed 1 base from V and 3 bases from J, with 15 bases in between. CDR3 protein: CASSLVAPGLDYGYTF. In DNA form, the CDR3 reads TGTGCCAGCAGCTTAGTGGCCCCAGGGCTAGACTATGGCTACACCTTC. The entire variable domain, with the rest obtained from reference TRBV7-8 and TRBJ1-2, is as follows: GAGVSQSPRYKVAKRGQDVALRCDPISGHVSLFWYQQALGQGPEFLTYFQNEAQLDKSGLPSDRFFAERPEGSVSTLKIQRTQQEDSAVYLCASSLVAPGLDYGYTFGSGTRLTVV.

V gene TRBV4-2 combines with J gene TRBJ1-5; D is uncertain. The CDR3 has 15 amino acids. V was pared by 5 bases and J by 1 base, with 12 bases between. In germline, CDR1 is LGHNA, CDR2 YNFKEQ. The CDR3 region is CASSYEYGSNQPQHF. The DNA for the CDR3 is TGTGCCAGCAGCTACGAATATGGCAGCAATCAGCCCCAGCATTTT.

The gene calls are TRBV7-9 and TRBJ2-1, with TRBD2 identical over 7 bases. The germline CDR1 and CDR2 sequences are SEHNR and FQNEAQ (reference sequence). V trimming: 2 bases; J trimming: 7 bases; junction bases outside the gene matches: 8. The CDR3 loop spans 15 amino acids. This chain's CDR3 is CASSLSGDSSNEQFF. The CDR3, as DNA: TGTGCCAGCAGCTTAAGCGGGGACTCAAGTAATGAGCAGTTCTTC. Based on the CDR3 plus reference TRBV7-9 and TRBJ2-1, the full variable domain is DTGVSQNPRHKITKRGQNVTFRCDPISEHNRLYWYRQTLGQGPEFLTYFQNEAQLEKSRLLSDRFSAERPKGSFSTLEIQRTEQGDSAMYLCASSLSGDSSNEQFFGPGTRLTVL.

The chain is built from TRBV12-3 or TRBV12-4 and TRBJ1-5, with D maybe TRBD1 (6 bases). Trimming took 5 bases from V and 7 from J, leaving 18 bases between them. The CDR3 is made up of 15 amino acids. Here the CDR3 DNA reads TGTGCCAGCAGTGCAGGGGTCGGGATAAGACAGCCCCAGCATTTT. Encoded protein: CASSAGVGIRQPQHF.

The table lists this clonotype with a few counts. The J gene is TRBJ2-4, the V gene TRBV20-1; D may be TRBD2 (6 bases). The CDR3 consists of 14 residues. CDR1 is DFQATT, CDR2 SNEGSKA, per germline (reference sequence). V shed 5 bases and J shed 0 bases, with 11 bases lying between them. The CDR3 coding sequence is TGCAGTGCTCCGCCAGCGGGAGCCAAAAACATTCAGTACTTC. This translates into CSAPPAGAKNIQYF.

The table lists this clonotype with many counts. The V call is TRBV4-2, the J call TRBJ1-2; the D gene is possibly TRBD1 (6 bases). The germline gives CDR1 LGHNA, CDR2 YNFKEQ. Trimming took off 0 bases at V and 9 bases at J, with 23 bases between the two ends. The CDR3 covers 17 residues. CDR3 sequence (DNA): TGTGCCAGCAGCCAAGATGTAGGAACAGGGTCCGCGAAGAGCTACACCTTC. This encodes CASSQDVGTGSAKSYTF.

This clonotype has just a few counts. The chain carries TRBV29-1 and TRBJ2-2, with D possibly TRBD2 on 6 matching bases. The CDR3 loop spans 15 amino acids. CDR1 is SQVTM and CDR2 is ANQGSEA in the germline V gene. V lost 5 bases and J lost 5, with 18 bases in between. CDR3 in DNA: TGCAGCGTTCAAACCGGGACCCGGGGGACCGGGGAGCTGTTTTTT. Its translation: CSVQTGTRGTGELFF.

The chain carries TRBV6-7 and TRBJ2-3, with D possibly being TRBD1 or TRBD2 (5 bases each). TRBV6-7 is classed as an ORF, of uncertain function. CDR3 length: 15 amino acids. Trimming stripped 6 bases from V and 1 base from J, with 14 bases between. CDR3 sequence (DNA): TGTGCCAGCAGACCGGGACGAGCGGGCACAGATACGCAGTATTTT. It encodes CASRPGRAGTDTQYF.

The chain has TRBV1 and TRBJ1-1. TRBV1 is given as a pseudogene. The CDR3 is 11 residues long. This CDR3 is CTHDPNTEAFF. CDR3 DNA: TGCACCCACGACCCGAACACTGAAGCTTTCTTT.

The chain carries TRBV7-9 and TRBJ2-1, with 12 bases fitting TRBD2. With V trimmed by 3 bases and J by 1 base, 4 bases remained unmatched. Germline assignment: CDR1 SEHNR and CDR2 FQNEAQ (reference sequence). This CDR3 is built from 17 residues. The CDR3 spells CASSFPSGGASYNEQFF. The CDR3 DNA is TGTGCCAGCAGCTTTCCTAGCGGGGGGGCATCCTACAATGAGCAGTTCTTC.

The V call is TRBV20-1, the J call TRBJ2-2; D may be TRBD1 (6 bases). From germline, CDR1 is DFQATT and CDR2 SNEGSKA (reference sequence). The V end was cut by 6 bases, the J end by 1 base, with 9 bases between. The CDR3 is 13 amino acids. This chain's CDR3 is CSAQQGNTGELFF. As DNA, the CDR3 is TGCAGTGCGCAACAGGGGAACACCGGGGAGCTGTTTTTT.

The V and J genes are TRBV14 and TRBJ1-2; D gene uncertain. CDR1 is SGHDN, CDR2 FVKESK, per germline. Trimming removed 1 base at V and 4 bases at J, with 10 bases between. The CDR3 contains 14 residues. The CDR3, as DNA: TGTGCCAGCAGCCAAGTTTCAGGCCTCTATGGCTACACCTTC. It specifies CASSQVSGLYGYTF. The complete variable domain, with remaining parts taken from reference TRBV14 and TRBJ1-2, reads EAGVTQFPSHSVIEKGQTVTLRCDPISGHDNLYWYRRVMGKEIKFLLHFVKESKQDESGMPNNRFLAERTGGTYSTLKVQPAELEDSGVYFCASSQVSGLYGYTFGSGTRLTVV.